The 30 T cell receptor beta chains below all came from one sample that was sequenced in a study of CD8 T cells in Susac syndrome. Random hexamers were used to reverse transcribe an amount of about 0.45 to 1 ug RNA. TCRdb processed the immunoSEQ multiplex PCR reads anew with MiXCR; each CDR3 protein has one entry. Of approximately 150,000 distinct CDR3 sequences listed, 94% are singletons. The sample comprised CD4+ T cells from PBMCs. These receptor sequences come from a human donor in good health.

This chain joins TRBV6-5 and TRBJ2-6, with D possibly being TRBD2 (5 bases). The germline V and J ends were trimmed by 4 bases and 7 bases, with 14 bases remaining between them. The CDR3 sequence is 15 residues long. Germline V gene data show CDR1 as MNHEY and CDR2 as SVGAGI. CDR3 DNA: TGTGCCAGCAGTTCCCGGGGTCATATCGCCAACGTCCTGACTTTC. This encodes CASSSRGHIANVLTF.

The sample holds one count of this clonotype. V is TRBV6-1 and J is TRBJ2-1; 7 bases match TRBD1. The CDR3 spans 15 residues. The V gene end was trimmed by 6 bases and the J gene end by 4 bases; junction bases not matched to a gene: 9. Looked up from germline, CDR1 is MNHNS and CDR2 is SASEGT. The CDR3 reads CASSVQGRLYNEQFF. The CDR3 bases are TGTGCCAGCAGCGTACAGGGGCGCTTATACAATGAGCAGTTCTTC.

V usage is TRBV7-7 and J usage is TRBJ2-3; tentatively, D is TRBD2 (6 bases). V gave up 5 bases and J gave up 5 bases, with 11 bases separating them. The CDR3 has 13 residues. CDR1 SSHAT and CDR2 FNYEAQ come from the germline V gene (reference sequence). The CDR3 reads CASSTQEGDTQYF. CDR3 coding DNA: TGTGCCAGCAGCACACAGGAGGGAGATACGCAGTATTTT.

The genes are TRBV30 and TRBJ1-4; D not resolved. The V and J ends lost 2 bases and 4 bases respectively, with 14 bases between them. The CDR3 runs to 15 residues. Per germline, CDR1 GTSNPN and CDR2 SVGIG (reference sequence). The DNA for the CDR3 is TGTGCCTGGAGTCCGCCAGCAGGCCGTAATGAAAAACTGTTTTTT. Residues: CAWSPPAGRNEKLFF.

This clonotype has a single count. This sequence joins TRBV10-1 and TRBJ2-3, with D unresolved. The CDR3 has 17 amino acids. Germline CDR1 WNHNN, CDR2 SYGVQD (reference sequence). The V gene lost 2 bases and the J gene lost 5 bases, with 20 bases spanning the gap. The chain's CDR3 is CASSEAVGIGRGDTQYF. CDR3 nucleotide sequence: TGCGCCAGCAGTGAGGCTGTTGGGATCGGCCGAGGAGATACGCAGTATTTT.

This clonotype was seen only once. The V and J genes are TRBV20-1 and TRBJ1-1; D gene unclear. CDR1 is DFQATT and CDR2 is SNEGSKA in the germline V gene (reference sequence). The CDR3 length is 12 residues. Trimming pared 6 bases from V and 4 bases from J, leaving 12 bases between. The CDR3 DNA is TGCAGTGCCTCCAACCCGCTCACTGAAGCTTTCTTT. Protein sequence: CSASNPLTEAFF.

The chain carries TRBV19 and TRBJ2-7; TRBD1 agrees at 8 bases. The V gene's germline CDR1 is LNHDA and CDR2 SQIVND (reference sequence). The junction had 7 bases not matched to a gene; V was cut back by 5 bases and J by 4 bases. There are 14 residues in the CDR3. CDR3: CASSYRDRGYEQYF. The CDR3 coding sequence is TGTGCCAGTAGTTACCGCGACAGGGGATACGAGCAGTACTTC.

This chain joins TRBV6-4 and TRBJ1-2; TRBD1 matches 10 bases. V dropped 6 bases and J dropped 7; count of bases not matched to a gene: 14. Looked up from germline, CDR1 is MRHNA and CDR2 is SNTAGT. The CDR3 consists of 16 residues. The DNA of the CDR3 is TGTGCCAGCAGCGACGTCGGACAGGGGGTCATGGCTGGCTACACCTTC. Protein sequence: CASSDVGQGVMAGYTF.

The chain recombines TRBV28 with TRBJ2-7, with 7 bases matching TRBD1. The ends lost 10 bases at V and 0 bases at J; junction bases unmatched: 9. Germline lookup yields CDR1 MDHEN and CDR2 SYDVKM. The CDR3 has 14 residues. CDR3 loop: CAIQGQKGSYEQYF. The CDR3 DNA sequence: TGTGCCATCCAGGGACAGAAGGGCTCCTACGAGCAGTACTTC.

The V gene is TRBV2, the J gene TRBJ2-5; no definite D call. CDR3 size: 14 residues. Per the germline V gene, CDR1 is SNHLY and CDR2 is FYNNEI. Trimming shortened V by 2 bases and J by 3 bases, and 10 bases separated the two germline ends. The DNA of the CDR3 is TGTGCCAGCAGTGAATTACTACGAGAAGAGACCCAGTACTTC. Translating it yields CASSELLREETQYF.

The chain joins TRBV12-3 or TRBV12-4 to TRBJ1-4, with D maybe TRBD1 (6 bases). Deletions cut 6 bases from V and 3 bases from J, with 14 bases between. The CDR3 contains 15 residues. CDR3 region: CASSLGAGANEKLFF. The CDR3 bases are TGTGCCAGCAGCTTGGGAGCAGGGGCTAATGAAAAACTGTTTTTT.

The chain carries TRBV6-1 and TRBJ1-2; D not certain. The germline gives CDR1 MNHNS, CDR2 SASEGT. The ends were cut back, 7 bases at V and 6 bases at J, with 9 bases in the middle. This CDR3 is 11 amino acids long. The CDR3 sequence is CASTTSDGYTF. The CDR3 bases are TGTGCCAGCACCACCAGTGATGGCTACACCTTC.

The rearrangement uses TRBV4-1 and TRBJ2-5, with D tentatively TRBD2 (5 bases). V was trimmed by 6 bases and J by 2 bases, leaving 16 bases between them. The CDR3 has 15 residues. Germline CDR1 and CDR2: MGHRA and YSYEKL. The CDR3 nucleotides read TGCGCCAGCAGTCGCGGAGGAGCTGGGCAAGAGACCCAGTACTTC. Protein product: CASSRGGAGQETQYF.

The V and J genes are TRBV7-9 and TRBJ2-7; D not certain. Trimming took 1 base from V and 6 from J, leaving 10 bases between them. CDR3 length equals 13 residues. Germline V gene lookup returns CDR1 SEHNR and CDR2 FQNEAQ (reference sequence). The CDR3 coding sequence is TGTGCCAGCAGCTTAGTGAGCTCGGCCGAGCAGTACTTC. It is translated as CASSLVSSAEQYF.

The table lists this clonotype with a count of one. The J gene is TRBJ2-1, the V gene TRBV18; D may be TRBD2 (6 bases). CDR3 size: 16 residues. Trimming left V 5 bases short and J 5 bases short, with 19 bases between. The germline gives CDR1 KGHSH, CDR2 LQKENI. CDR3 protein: CASSTGSGGGHNEQFF. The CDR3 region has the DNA TGTGCCAGCTCAACGGGTAGCGGAGGCGGCCACAATGAGCAGTTCTTC.

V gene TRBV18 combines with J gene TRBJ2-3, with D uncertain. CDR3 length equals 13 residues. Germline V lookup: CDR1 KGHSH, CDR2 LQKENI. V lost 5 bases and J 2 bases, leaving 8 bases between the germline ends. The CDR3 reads CASSVSNTDTQYF. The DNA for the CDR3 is TGTGCCAGCTCAGTATCAAACACAGATACGCAGTATTTT.

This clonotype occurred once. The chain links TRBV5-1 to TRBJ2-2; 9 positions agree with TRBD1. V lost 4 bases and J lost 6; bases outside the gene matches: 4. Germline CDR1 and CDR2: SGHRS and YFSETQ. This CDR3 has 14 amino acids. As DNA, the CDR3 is TGCGCCAGCAGCCCGGGACAGGGCTCCGGGGAGCTGTTTTTT. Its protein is CASSPGQGSGELFF.

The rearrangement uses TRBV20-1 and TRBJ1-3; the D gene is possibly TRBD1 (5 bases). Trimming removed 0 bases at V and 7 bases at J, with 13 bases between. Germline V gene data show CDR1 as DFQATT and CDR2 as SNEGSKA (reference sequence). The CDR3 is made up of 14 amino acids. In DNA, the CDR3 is TGCAGTGCTAGAGAAGCAGGGCCAGGGAACACCATATATTTT. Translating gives CSAREAGPGNTIYF.

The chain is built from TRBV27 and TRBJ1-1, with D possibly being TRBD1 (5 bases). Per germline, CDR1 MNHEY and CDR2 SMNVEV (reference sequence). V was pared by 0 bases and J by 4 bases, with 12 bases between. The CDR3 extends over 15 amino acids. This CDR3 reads CASSLSQGGITEAFF. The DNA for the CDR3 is TGTGCCAGCAGTTTATCGCAGGGAGGGATCACTGAAGCTTTCTTT.

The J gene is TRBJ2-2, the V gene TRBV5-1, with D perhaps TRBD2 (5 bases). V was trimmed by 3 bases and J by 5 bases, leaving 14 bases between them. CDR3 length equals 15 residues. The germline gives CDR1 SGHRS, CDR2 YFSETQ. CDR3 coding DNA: TGCGCCAGCAGCTCTTCGCTAGCCGCTACCGGGGAGCTGTTTTTT. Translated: CASSSSLAATGELFF.

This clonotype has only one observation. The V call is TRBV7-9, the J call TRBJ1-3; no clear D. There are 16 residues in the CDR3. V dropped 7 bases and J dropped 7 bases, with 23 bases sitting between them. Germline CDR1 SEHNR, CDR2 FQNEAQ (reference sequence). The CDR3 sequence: CASTHFYRLGANTIYF. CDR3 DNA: TGTGCCAGCACCCACTTTTACCGCCTCGGAGCGAACACCATATATTTT.

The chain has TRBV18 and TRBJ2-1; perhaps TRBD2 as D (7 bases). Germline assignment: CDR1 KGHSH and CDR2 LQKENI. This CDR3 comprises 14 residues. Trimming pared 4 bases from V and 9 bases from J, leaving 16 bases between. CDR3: CASSLGRGGSEQFF. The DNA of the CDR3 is TGTGCCAGCTCACTAGGCAGGGGCGGGAGTGAGCAGTTCTTC.

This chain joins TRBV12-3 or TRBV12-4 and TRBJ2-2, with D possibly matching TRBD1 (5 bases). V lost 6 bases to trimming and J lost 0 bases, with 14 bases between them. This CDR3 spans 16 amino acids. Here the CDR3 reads CASRKQGTPNTGELFF. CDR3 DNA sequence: TGTGCCAGCAGAAAGCAGGGTACCCCGAACACCGGGGAGCTGTTTTTT.

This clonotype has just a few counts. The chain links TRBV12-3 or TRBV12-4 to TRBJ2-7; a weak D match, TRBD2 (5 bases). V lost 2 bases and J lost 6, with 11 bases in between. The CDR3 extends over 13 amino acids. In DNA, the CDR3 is TGTGCCAGCAGTTTACCCGGAGGAGCCGAGCAGTACTTC. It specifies CASSLPGGAEQYF.

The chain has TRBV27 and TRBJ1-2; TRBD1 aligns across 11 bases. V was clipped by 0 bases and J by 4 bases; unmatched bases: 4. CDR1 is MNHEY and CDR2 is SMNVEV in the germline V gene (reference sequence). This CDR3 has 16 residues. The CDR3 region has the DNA TGTGCCAGCAGTTTATCACGGGGGACAGGGGGCTATGGCTACACCTTC. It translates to CASSLSRGTGGYGYTF.

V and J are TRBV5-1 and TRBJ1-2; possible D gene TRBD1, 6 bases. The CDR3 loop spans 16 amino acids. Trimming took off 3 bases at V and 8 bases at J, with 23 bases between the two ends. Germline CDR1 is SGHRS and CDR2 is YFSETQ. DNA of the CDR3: TGCGCCAGCAGCTCGGGGGTGCGGGACACCACCACAGGCTACACCTTC. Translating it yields CASSSGVRDTTTGYTF.

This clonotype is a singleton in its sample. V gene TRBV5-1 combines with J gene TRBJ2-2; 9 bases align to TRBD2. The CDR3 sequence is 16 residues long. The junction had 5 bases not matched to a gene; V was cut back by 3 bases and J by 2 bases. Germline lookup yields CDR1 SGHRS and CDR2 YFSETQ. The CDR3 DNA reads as TGCGCCAGCAGCTACACCGGGACTAGCAACACCGGGGAGCTGTTTTTT. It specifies CASSYTGTSNTGELFF.

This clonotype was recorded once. The CDR3 nucleotides read TGCGCCAGCAGCCACGGGTTGACCAATGAGCAGTTCTTC. It yields the protein CASSHGLTNEQFF. This chain links TRBV5-1 with TRBJ2-1; no clear D. Germline values: CDR1 SGHRS, CDR2 YFSETQ. Trimming shortened V by 4 bases and J by 6 bases, and 11 bases separated the two germline ends. The CDR3 is 13 amino acids.

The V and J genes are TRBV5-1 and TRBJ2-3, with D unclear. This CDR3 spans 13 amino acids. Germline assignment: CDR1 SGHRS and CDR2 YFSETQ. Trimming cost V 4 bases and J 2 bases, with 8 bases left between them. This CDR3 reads CASSEGDTDTQYF. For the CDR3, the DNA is TGCGCCAGCAGCGAAGGCGACACAGATACGCAGTATTTT.

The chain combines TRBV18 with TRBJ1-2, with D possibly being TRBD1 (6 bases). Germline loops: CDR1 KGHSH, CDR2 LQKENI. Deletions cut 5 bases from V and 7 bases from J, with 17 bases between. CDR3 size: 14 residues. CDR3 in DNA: TGTGCCAGCTCAAAGGGGGGATTGACAACTGGCTACACCTTC. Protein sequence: CASSKGGLTTGYTF. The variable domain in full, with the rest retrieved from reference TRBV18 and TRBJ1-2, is NAGVMQNPRHLVRRRGQEARLRCSPMKGHSHVYWYRQLPEEGLKFMVYLQKENIIDESGMPKERFSAEFPKEGPSILRIQQVVRGDSAAYFCASSKGGLTTGYTFGSGTRLTVV.